This T cell receptor (beta chain) was sequenced during a study of Graves' ophthalmopathy and Graves' hyperthyroidism. At the level of the study: Untreated patients at initial diagnosis provided peripheral blood.

Worth noting for this clonotype: Just one base apart from a much larger clone, this may be a read error. The CDR3 ends on some other residue instead of the conserved phenylalanine or tryptophan, so this is likely a read error.

As the template, RNA transcripts were used to amplify TCR beta CDR3 regions. The workflow started with a first-round RT-PCR run with HTBI primers and then moved on to a second-round multiplex PCR. Each CDR3 protein is one row after TCRdb ran MiXCR on the multiplex PCR reads. The sample shows more than 300,000 distinct CDR3 sequences, 15% to 17% of them seen only once. Trimming shortened V by 5 bases and J by 3 bases, and 13 bases separated the two germline ends. Germline V gene data show CDR1 as SGHTA and CDR2 as FQGNSA. The CDR3 spans 14 residues. Being free of ophthalmopathy for 18 months of follow-up defined stable hyperthyroidism. Patients newly diagnosed with hyperthyroidism, under 2 months' duration, were aged 18 to 65, the study reports. Enrollment excluded any patients with other autoimmune diseases, uncontrolled infections, pregnancy or lactation.

Specimen: peripheral blood. The chain employs TRBV7-2 and TRBJ1-1, with no clear D. This TCR was sampled from a woman between 18 and 30 years old with stable Graves' hyperthyroidism. The CDR3 region has the DNA TGTGCCAGCAGCCCCCCTAGCATGGACACTGAAGCTTTCCTT. The encoded protein is CASSPPSMDTEAFL.